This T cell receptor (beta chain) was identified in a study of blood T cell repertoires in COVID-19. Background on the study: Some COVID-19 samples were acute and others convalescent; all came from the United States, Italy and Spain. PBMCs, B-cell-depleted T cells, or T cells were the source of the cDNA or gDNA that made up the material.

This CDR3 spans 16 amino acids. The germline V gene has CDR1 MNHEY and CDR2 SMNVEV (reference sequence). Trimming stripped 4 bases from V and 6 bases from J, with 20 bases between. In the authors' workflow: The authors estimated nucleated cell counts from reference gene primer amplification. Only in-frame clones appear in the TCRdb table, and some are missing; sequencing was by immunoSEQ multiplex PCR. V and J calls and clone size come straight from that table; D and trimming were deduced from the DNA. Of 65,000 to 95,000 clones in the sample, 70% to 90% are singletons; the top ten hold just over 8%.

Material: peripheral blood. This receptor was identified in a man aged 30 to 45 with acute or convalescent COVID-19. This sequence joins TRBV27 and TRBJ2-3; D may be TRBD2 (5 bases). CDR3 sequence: CASSSPPGSFGDTQYF. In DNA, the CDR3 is TGTGCCAGCAGTTCCCCCCCGGGATCATTCGGTGATACGCAGTATTTT.